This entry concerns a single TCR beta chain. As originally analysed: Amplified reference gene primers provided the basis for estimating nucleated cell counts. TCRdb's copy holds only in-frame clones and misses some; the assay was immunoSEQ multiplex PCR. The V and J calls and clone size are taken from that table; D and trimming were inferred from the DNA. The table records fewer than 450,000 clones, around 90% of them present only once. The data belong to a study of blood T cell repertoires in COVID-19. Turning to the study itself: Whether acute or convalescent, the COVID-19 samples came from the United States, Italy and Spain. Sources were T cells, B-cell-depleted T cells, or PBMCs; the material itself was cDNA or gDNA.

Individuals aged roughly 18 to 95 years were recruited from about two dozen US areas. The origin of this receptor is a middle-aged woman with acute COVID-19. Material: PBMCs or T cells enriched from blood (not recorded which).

CDR3 protein: CASSRDPRGETQYF. The CDR3 DNA reads TGTGCCAGCTCACGAGACCCGAGAGGAGAGACCCAGTACTTC. The chain combines TRBV18 with TRBJ2-5; D remains ambiguous. In germline, CDR1 is KGHSH, CDR2 LQKENI. The ends were cut back, 4 bases at V and 4 bases at J, with 13 bases in the middle. The CDR3 has 14 amino acids.